This T cell receptor (beta chain) originates from a study of vaccination effects on CD4 cells after COVID-19. About the study: Peptide-pool stimulation followed by sequencing identified expanded antigen-specific CD4+ clonotypes in the ViraFEST assay. It was two doses of either the BNT162b2 or mRNA-1273 vaccine that participants received.

A note on this clone: The antigen is unknown.

Subsequent to 10 days of culture, CD4+ T cells were isolated. Trimming shortened V by 5 bases and J by 4 bases, and 18 bases separated the two germline ends. Germline V gene lookup returns CDR1 SGHDT and CDR2 YYEEEE. This CDR3 spans 15 amino acids. The protocol was immunoSEQ multiplex PCR, while the TCRdb copy is restricted to in-frame clones and leaves out a portion. The sample lists around 41,000 clones; more than 75% were seen once. This chain uses TRBV5-6 with TRBJ1-1; TRBD1 is a possible D gene (6 bases). This specimen was CD4+ T cells from PBMCs cultured without peptide, taken before COVID-19 vaccination. This receptor was taken from a human donor who received a COVID-19 vaccine. In nucleotides, the CDR3 is TGTGCCAGCAGAGGGATTCAGGGGAGGGGCACTGAAGCTTTCTTT. Protein sequence: CASRGIQGRGTEAFF.